Below, 18 T cell receptor beta chains from the same sample are listed, as sequenced in a study of beta chain features in type 1 diabetes. Whole-study findings and limits: People with Type 1 diabetes carried modestly yet significantly shorter TCRB CDR3s in all four CD4+ subsets.

No antigen has been assigned to these receptors. As every portion of the isolated RNA was reverse transcribed, the sequencing read expressed TCRB transcripts. Only in-frame clones appear in the TCRdb table, and some are missing; sequencing was by immunoSEQ multiplex PCR. The sample holds approximately 280,000 clones, over 14% seen once. Sequenced material: naive CD4+ T cells from blood. The source is a man younger than 35 with type 1 diabetes.

This chain links TRBV18 with TRBJ2-3; 9 bases fit TRBD2. CDR3 length: 18 residues. V lost 1 base and J lost 0; bases outside the gene matches: 8. Germline CDR1 and CDR2: KGHSH and LQKENI. DNA for the CDR3: TGTGCCAGCTCACCACTAGCGGGAGCTCCCTATAGCACAGATACGCAGTATTTT. Residues: CASSPLAGAPYSTDTQYF.

The V call is TRBV7-9, the J call TRBJ1-1; no clear D. The CDR3 runs 14 residues. Between the trimmed V and J ends, which lost 4 bases and 6 bases, there was a span of 15 bases. Germline CDR1 is SEHNR and CDR2 is FQNEAQ (reference sequence). The CDR3 bases are TGTGCCAGCAGCTCCCAAAGGACGGGAGCTGAAGCTTTCTTT. This translates into CASSSQRTGAEAFF.

This clone was recorded many times. The chain recombines TRBV4-3 with TRBJ1-1; no clear D. The CDR3 length is 14 residues. The germline V gene encodes CDR1 LGHNA and CDR2 YSLEER. The V end was cut by 0 bases, the J end by 8 bases, with 13 bases between. For the CDR3, the DNA is TGCGCCAGCAGCCAAGAATCTAAGGGAGTCGAAGCTTTCTTT. Translation gives CASSQESKGVEAFF.

This clone was recorded a few times. This chain links TRBV7-2 with TRBJ2-3; maybe TRBD1 (6 bases). Germline V gives CDR1 SGHTA, CDR2 FQGNSA. The CDR3 contains 16 residues. V was clipped by 6 bases and J by 2 bases, with 18 bases between them. DNA for the CDR3: TGTGCCAGCAGTCACCAAGCCGGGGACACCACAGATACGCAGTATTTT. Translated: CASSHQAGDTTDTQYF.

This clone was counted between two and nine times. This chain uses TRBV6-5 with TRBJ2-4, with a weak D call TRBD1 (6 bases). This CDR3 has 11 amino acids. V was trimmed by 9 bases and J by 9 bases, leaving 12 bases between them. Germline V lookup: CDR1 MNHEY, CDR2 SVGAGI. The CDR3 bases are TGTGCCAGTAGGGGGTTTGGCATTCAGTACTTC. As protein: CASRGFGIQYF.

This clone was observed a handful of times. The gene calls are TRBV7-9 and TRBJ2-7; 7 bases fit TRBD2. The junction had 5 bases not matched to a gene; V was cut back by 0 bases and J by 0 bases. The CDR3 has 16 residues. Germline loops: CDR1 SEHNR, CDR2 FQNEAQ (reference sequence). The CDR3 sequence: CASSLAGRTSSYEQYF. DNA for the CDR3: TGTGCCAGCAGCTTAGCTGGGCGGACTAGCTCCTACGAGCAGTACTTC.

The chain employs TRBV19 and TRBJ2-7, with TRBD1 matching 8 bases. Germline V lookup: CDR1 LNHDA, CDR2 SQIVND (reference sequence). The CDR3 totals 14 residues. V gave up 7 bases and J gave up 4 bases; unmatched junction bases: 9. The CDR3 is CASNPQGARYEQYF. In nucleotides, the CDR3 is TGTGCCAGTAACCCGCAGGGGGCGAGGTACGAGCAGTACTTC. The complete variable domain, with remaining parts taken from reference TRBV19 and TRBJ2-7, reads DGGITQSPKYLFRKEGQNVTLSCEQNLNHDAMYWYRQDPGQGLRLIYYSQIVNDFQKGDIAEGYSVSREKKESFPLTVTSAQKNPTAFYLCASNPQGARYEQYFGPGTRLTVT.

This clone was recorded a few times. V is TRBV6-6 and J is TRBJ2-7; D is perhaps TRBD1 (6 bases). The V gene lost 6 bases and the J gene lost 2 bases, with 14 bases spanning the gap. This CDR3 spans 14 amino acids. Germline loops: CDR1 MNHNY, CDR2 SVGAGI (reference sequence). The CDR3: CASREQGSTYEQYF. In DNA form, the CDR3 reads TGTGCCAGCAGGGAACAGGGAAGTACCTACGAGCAGTACTTC.

This clone was observed a handful of times. This chain uses TRBV5-1 with TRBJ1-4; D is uncertain. In germline, CDR1 is SGHRS, CDR2 YFSETQ. The CDR3 consists of 15 residues. Trimming left V 0 bases short and J 5 bases short, with 11 bases between. The CDR3, as DNA: TGCGCCAGCAGCTTGGGGCTCCGGAGGAATGAAAAACTGTTTTTT. Its translation: CASSLGLRRNEKLFF.

This clone was counted between two and nine times. The chain employs TRBV30 and TRBJ1-5; D gene uncertain. The CDR3 has 14 amino acids. Germline values: CDR1 GTSNPN, CDR2 SVGIG (reference sequence). V dropped 0 bases and J dropped 2 bases, with 8 bases sitting between them. CDR3 loop: CAWSVQMGNQPQHF. The DNA for the CDR3 is TGTGCCTGGAGTGTACAAATGGGCAATCAGCCCCAGCATTTT. Using reference TRBV30 and TRBJ1-5 for the parts outside the CDR3, the full variable domain is SQTIHQWPATLVQPVGSPLSLECTVEGTSNPNLYWYRQAAGRGLQLLFYSVGIGQISSEVPQNLSASRPQDRQFILSSKKLLLSDSGFYLCAWSVQMGNQPQHFGDGTRLSIL.

The chain combines TRBV7-9 with TRBJ1-2; no clear D gene. CDR1 SEHNR and CDR2 FQNEAQ come from the germline V gene (reference sequence). V was trimmed by 1 base and J by 8 bases, leaving 14 bases between them. CDR3 length: 14 amino acids. The CDR3 loop is CASSLELPAGGYTF. The CDR3 nucleotides read TGTGCCAGCAGCTTAGAGCTTCCGGCGGGAGGCTACACCTTC.

The V call is TRBV12-2, the J call TRBJ2-1; TRBD2 is the table's D call, not checked against the DNA. TRBV12-2 is a documented pseudogene. CDR3 length equals 18 residues. CDR3: CASRFTVQRTSGGNEQFF. CDR3 nucleotide sequence: TGTGCAAGTCGCTTTACAGTCCAACGGACTAGCGGGGGCAATGAGCAGTTCTTC.

This chain uses TRBV11-2 with TRBJ1-1, with TRBD1 identical over 9 bases. The germline V gene encodes CDR1 SGHAT and CDR2 FQNNGV. The CDR3 runs to 14 residues. V was clipped by 5 bases and J by 4 bases; unmatched bases: 5. The CDR3 bases are TGTGCCAGCAGCCTCGGACAGGGGAGCACTGAAGCTTTCTTT. Translation: CASSLGQGSTEAFF.

This clone was counted only a few times. The genes are TRBV14 and TRBJ2-1; 10 bases map to TRBD2. The germline V gene encodes CDR1 SGHDN and CDR2 FVKESK. The junction had 8 bases not matched to a gene; V was cut back by 5 bases and J by 7 bases. The CDR3 loop spans 15 amino acids. The CDR3: CASSVLAGVYNEQFF. In DNA form, the CDR3 reads TGTGCCAGCAGCGTTCTAGCGGGAGTATATAATGAGCAGTTCTTC.

This clone was observed a handful of times. The chain is built from TRBV7-2 and TRBJ2-3; D unresolved. With 5 bases removed from V and 4 bases from J, the gap between germline ends came to 10 bases. The germline gives CDR1 SGHTA, CDR2 FQGNSA. CDR3 size: 13 residues. CDR3 DNA sequence: TGTGCCAGCAGCCTGAGATCCCCAGATACGCAGTATTTT. It specifies CASSLRSPDTQYF.

This clone showed up just a few times. This chain uses TRBV5-1 with TRBJ1-6, with D unclear. The length of the CDR3 is 14 residues. V was clipped by 4 bases and J by 6 bases, with 11 bases between them. CDR1 and CDR2 from the germline V gene are SGHRS and YFSETQ. CDR3 nucleotide sequence: TGCGCCAGCAGCATGAGGGCCGGTAATTCACCCCTCCACTTT. This gives the protein CASSMRAGNSPLHF.

The chain is built from TRBV28 and TRBJ1-2; D might be TRBD1 (5 bases). Germline V lookup: CDR1 MDHEN, CDR2 SYDVKM. The V and J ends lost 7 bases and 6 bases respectively, with 21 bases between them. This CDR3 is built from 15 residues. Here the CDR3 DNA reads TGTGCCAGCACGACGCGGGGGGTTGGCGAGAATGGCTACACCTTC. Translation: CASTTRGVGENGYTF.

This clone occurred a few times. The gene calls are TRBV4-3 and TRBJ2-6, with unresolved D. This CDR3 is built from 16 residues. Trimming pared 3 bases from V and 3 bases from J, leaving 12 bases between. Germline V CDR1 and CDR2: LGHNA, YSLEER. CDR3 in DNA: TGCGCCAGCAGCCAGGGCCTTGGGCGTGGGGCCAACGTCCTGACTTTC. As protein: CASSQGLGRGANVLTF.